The 9 T cell receptor beta chains below all came from one sample that was sequenced in a study of T cells in Graves' hyperthyroidism and ophthalmopathy. TCR beta CDR3 region amplification was performed from RNA transcripts. The TCR CDR3 first-round RT-PCR relied on the HTBI primer set. Via MiXCR, TCRdb re-called the multiplex PCR reads, giving one row per CDR3 protein. The table has over 300,000 distinct CDR3 sequences, over 11% seen once. The sample comprised blood. These receptors originate from a woman aged 60-75 years with Graves' hyperthyroidism.

This clonotype was seen at least ten times. This chain uses TRBV30 with TRBJ2-3; no reliable D call. Germline assignment: CDR1 GTSNPN and CDR2 SVGIG (reference sequence). The ends were cut back, 0 bases at V and 4 bases at J, with 5 bases in the middle. This CDR3 has 12 amino acids. The CDR3 bases are TGTGCCTGGAGTGTTGTGTCAGATACGCAGTATTTT. Encoded protein: CAWSVVSDTQYF. The full variable domain, with the rest looked up from reference TRBV30 and TRBJ2-3, is SQTIHQWPATLVQPVGSPLSLECTVEGTSNPNLYWYRQAAGRGLQLLFYSVGIGQISSEVPQNLSASRPQDRQFILSSKKLLLSDSGFYLCAWSVVSDTQYFGPGTRLTVL.

This clonotype was observed at least ten times. The rearrangement uses TRBV5-1 and TRBJ2-7, with 10 bases lining up with TRBD1. J was trimmed by 2 bases and V by 2 bases; bases with no gene match: 7. In germline, CDR1 is SGHRS, CDR2 YFSETQ. The CDR3 runs to 16 residues. The CDR3 sequence: CASSLSYGTGAYEQYF. The CDR3 DNA reads TGCGCCAGCAGCTTATCCTACGGGACAGGGGCCTACGAGCAGTACTTC.

The chain has TRBV7-2 and TRBJ1-1, with unresolved D. V shed 1 base and J shed 4 bases, with 13 bases lying between them. Germline CDR1 is SGHTA and CDR2 is FQGNSA. CDR3 length: 15 amino acids. The CDR3 region is CASSLVYSRPTEAFF. For the CDR3, the DNA is TGTGCCAGCAGCTTAGTATACAGCCGCCCCACTGAAGCTTTCTTT.

Comment on this clonotype: A much larger clone sits a single nucleotide away, making a read error possible. The rearrangement uses TRBV20-1 and TRBJ2-2; no clear D. Trimming took off 4 bases at V and 2 bases at J, with 11 bases between the two ends. CDR3 length equals 14 residues. Germline values: CDR1 DFQATT, CDR2 SNEGSKA (reference sequence). The CDR3 nucleotides are TGCAGTGCTACCGGACCGGCCAACACCGGGGAGCTGTTTTTT. Protein: CSATGPANTGELFF.

There are a few counts of this clonotype. The rearrangement joins TRBV6-1 to TRBJ1-3, with D unresolved. The CDR3 covers 14 residues. Germline V gene data show CDR1 as MNHNS and CDR2 as SASEGT. Deletions cut 5 bases from V and 4 bases from J, with 12 bases between. The chain's CDR3 is CASSYLVSGNTIYF. The CDR3 DNA is TGTGCCAGCAGTTATCTGGTATCCGGAAACACCATATATTTT.

The genes are TRBV29-1 and TRBJ2-1; 10 positions match TRBD2. This CDR3 spans 17 amino acids. Germline CDR1 reads SQVTM; CDR2 reads ANQGSEA. J lost 4 bases, V lost 0 bases, and 9 bases had no gene match. The CDR3 DNA reads TGCAGCGTTGAAGATCTGTCTAGCGGGAGATATTACAATGAGCAGTTCTTC. It specifies CSVEDLSSGRYYNEQFF.

The sample holds a few counts of this clonotype. It may be a read error: a sequence one base away is much more abundant. The V call is TRBV14, the J call TRBJ2-7; D unresolved. V lost 1 base, J lost 3 bases, and 7 bases lay in between. Germline CDR1 reads SGHDN; CDR2 reads FVKESK. The CDR3 is 13 residues long. The CDR3 nucleotides read TGTGCCAGCAGCCAAGGTAGTTTCTACGAGCAGTACTTC. Translation gives CASSQGSFYEQYF.

The sample holds many counts of this clonotype. This chain joins TRBV2 and TRBJ2-7, with 14 positions matching TRBD2. Germline trimming cut 4 bases from V and 2 bases from J; bases unmatched to any gene: 1. Germline V gene lookup returns CDR1 SNHLY and CDR2 FYNNEI. The CDR3 covers 15 residues. The chain's CDR3 is CASSATSGRAYEQYF. The DNA of the CDR3 is TGTGCCAGCAGTGCGACTAGCGGGAGGGCCTACGAGCAGTACTTC.

At least ten counts were recorded for this clonotype. V gene TRBV20-1 combines with J gene TRBJ2-3; 12 positions agree with TRBD2. Germline CDR1 reads DFQATT; CDR2 reads SNEGSKA (reference sequence). The CDR3 spans 15 residues. Trimming took 5 bases from V and 0 from J; bases not matched to a gene: 3. The CDR3 region is CSAPTSGSSTDTQYF. The DNA of the CDR3 is TGCAGTGCTCCGACTAGCGGGAGTAGCACAGATACGCAGTATTTT.